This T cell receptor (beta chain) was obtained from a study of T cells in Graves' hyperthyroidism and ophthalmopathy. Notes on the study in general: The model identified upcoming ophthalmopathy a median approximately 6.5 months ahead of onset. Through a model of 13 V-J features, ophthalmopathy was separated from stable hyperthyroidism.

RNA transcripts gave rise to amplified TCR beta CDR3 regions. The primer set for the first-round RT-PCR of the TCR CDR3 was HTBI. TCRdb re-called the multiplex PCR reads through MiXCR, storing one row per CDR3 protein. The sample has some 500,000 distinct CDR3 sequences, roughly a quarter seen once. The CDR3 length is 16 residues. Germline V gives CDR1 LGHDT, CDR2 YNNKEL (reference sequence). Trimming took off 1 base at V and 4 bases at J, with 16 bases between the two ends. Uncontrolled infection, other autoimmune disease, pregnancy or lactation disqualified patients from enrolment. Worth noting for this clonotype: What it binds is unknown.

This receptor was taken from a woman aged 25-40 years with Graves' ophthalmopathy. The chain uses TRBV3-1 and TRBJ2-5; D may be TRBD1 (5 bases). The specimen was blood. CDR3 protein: CASSQVPVTGVETQYF. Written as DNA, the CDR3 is TGTGCCAGCAGCCAAGTTCCGGTTACAGGAGTAGAGACCCAGTACTTC.